This T cell receptor (beta chain) was sequenced during a study of spatial heterogeneity in lung cancer. Notes on the study in general: Tumor TCRs that were ubiquitous and expanded showed up in blood more at resection than follow-up.

Time point noted: sample taken at primary tumor resection. TCRs were sequenced from unsorted whole RNA of tumor, nontumor lung or PBMC. The donor group consisted of 55 to 85 patients who had untreated, early-stage non-small cell lung cancer. With 3 bases removed from V and 2 bases from J, the gap between germline ends came to 7 bases. This CDR3 is built from 12 residues. The germline V gene has CDR1 DFQATT and CDR2 SNEGSKA (reference sequence). TCR cDNA molecules each had a unique molecular identifier. A single record per CDR3 protein comes from TCRdb applying MiXCR to the 5' RACE reads. The table has approximately 40,000 distinct CDR3 sequences, roughly 5.6% seen once. This clonotype was counted at least ten times. What it recognizes is unknown.

The source was PBMCs, collected at surgery. The sequence was obtained from a female donor with early-stage non-small cell lung cancer. The chain employs TRBV20-1 and TRBJ2-5; possibly TRBD2 for D (6 bases). In DNA, the CDR3 is TGCAGTGCTAGCCGGGAGCAAGAGACCCAGTACTTC. This codes for CSASREQETQYF.